This T cell receptor beta chain emerged from a study of T cell clonality in common variable immunodeficiency. Overall study results and limits: CVID subjects showed higher TCRbeta clonality than healthy controls. In common variable immunodeficiency, TCR beta chains reportedly carried fewer deletions and N-nucleotide insertions.

This clone has a count of ten or more. Antigen: not known. The CDR3 end falls 3 residues outside the read, so it is completed with the germline J gene. This CDR3 spans 19 amino acids. Trimming cost V 4 bases and J 7 bases; bases outside gene matches: 18. Per germline, CDR1 DFQATT and CDR2 SNEGSKA (reference sequence). Most patients and controls had Caucasian heritage. Generated by immunoSEQ multiplex PCR, the TCRdb table keeps only in-frame clones and is missing some. The specimen gives tens of thousands of clones without singletons; the ten biggest hold around 0.8%. The chain has TRBV20-1 and TRBJ2-2; 13 bases fit TRBD2. This TCR derives from a person aged 18 to 70 in good health. The material sequenced was peripheral blood mononuclear cells. The CDR3 sequence: CSATGLAGASSGVVGELFF. The part of the CDR3 DNA that was read is TGCAGTGCTACCGGACTAGCGGGAGCCTCCTCGGGTGTAGTCGGGGAG.